This record concerns one TCR beta chain sequence. The source of the sample is a study of T cells expressing NK-cell markers. TCRdb reprocessed the 5' RACE reads and keeps a single row for each CDR3 protein, giving no DNA. The repertoire shows some 390,000 distinct CDR3 sequences; the top ten hold approximately 11%. Sequenced sample: blood T cells: a sorted CD56 or NKG2C T cell subset, CD4+ or CD8+ T cells, or bulk PBMC T cells (not recorded which). The receptor was derived from a woman between 50 and 59 years old in good health.

CDR3 region: CASSQWDSSYYEQYF. The chain links TRBV3-1 to TRBJ2-7; with no DNA, the TCRdb D assignment of TRBD2 cannot be verified. Germline CDR1 LGHDT, CDR2 YNNKEL (reference sequence). The CDR3 has 15 residues.